Below, one T cell receptor (beta chain) is given with its context. TCRdb keeps only in-frame clones here, not all; method: immunoSEQ multiplex PCR. The table shows 100,000 to 150,000 clones, with roughly 92% occurring only once. This entry belongs to a study of T cell responses to AZD1222 COVID-19 vaccine. Germline V gives CDR1 SNHLY, CDR2 FYNNEI. Trimming left V 7 bases short and J 7 bases short, with 20 bases between. This CDR3 contains 14 residues. The TCR originated in an adult who received the AZD1222 COVID-19 vaccine. The sample consisted of peripheral blood, taken 28 days after the second AZD1222 dose. The gene calls are TRBV2 and TRBJ2-7; D might be TRBD1 (5 bases). The CDR3 DNA follows: TGTGCCAGCAAAACTGATCTGGGCAGGGCGGAGCAGTACTTC. This translates into CASKTDLGRAEQYF.